The 22 T cell receptor beta chains below were found in one sample sequenced in a study of OX40 agonist ivuxolimab in advanced cancers. Clones were sequenced by immunoSEQ multiplex PCR, and TCRdb holds only the in-frame ones, with some missing. The table records 70,000 to 95,000 clones, roughly 88% of them present only once. The sequences come from CD4+ or CD8+ T cells sorted from blood, collected in a trial of the OX40 agonist ivuxolimab. These receptors originate from an adult with an advanced solid tumor such as melanoma, head and neck, liver or kidney cancer.

The V gene is TRBV5-5, the J gene TRBJ2-1; D possibly matches TRBD1 or TRBD2 (5 bases each). The V end was cut by 5 bases, the J end by 5 bases, with 20 bases between. Germline V CDR1 and CDR2: SGHKS, YYEKEE (reference sequence). The CDR3 runs 16 residues. The CDR3 is CASSYRSLGANNEQFF. The CDR3 coding sequence is TGTGCCAGCAGTTACAGGTCCCTCGGGGCAAACAATGAGCAGTTCTTC.

The genes are TRBV9 and TRBJ1-5; D remains ambiguous. Germline V gene sequence: CDR1 SGDLS, CDR2 YYNGEE. V was trimmed by 4 bases and J by 2 bases, leaving 13 bases between them. CDR3 length: 15 amino acids. The CDR3 region has the DNA TGTGCCAGCAGCCTATACCCCGGGGGCAATCAGCCCCAGCATTTT. Its protein is CASSLYPGGNQPQHF.

The CDR3 DNA reads as TGCGCCAGCAGCTTGGGAGCGGGCACTGAAGCTTTCTTT. Encoded protein: CASSLGAGTEAFF. V and J are TRBV5-1 and TRBJ1-1; D not resolved. The CDR3 covers 13 residues. V was pared by 0 bases and J by 4 bases, with 7 bases between. CDR1 and CDR2 from the germline V gene are SGHRS and YFSETQ.

The chain recombines TRBV11-2 with TRBJ2-7; possible D gene TRBD1, 6 bases. There are 15 residues in the CDR3. The germline V and J ends were trimmed by 6 bases and 2 bases, with 17 bases remaining between them. Germline V gives CDR1 SGHAT, CDR2 FQNNGV. The CDR3: CASSSAGVGTYEQYF. CDR3 sequence (DNA): TGTGCCAGCAGTTCCGCAGGGGTAGGAACCTACGAGCAGTACTTC.

This clone has a single count. The genes are TRBV30 and TRBJ2-2, with TRBD2 matching 11 bases. The CDR3 runs 16 residues. Trimming took 4 bases from V and 4 from J; bases not matched to a gene: 8. Germline V CDR1 and CDR2: GTSNPN, SVGIG (reference sequence). The CDR3 here is CAWTPLAGVGTGELFF. CDR3 nucleotide sequence: TGTGCCTGGACTCCACTAGCGGGGGTTGGCACCGGGGAGCTGTTTTTT.

This clone was picked up one time. The chain has TRBV6-5 and TRBJ1-2, with a weak D call TRBD1 (6 bases). Trimming shortened V by 3 bases and J by 6 bases, and 20 bases separated the two germline ends. Germline CDR1 and CDR2: MNHEY and SVGAGI. This CDR3 spans 16 amino acids. The CDR3 loop is CASSYSAGDPPDGYTF. The CDR3 DNA reads TGTGCCAGCAGTTATTCGGCAGGGGACCCCCCAGATGGCTACACCTTC.

The chain has TRBV7-9 and TRBJ1-1; D not certain. The V end lost 6 bases, the J end lost 1 base, and 9 bases lay between the germline ends. CDR1 SEHNR and CDR2 FQNEAQ come from the germline V gene (reference sequence). The CDR3 has 13 amino acids. Here the CDR3 reads CASRPGTNTEAFF. CDR3 DNA sequence: TGTGCCAGCAGACCCGGCACGAACACTGAAGCTTTCTTT.

The DNA of the CDR3 is TGTGCCAGCAGCTTAGGACAGGTCTTTGGCTACACCTTC. Translating gives CASSLGQVFGYTF. V is TRBV7-9 and J is TRBJ1-2; possible D gene TRBD1, 6 bases. The CDR3 runs 13 residues. Germline loops: CDR1 SEHNR, CDR2 FQNEAQ (reference sequence). With 1 base removed from V and 7 bases from J, the gap between germline ends came to 10 bases.

This chain uses TRBV15 with TRBJ1-1; D is perhaps TRBD1 (5 bases). Looked up from germline, CDR1 is LNHNV and CDR2 is YYDKDF (reference sequence). V was clipped by 1 base and J by 6 bases, with 12 bases between them. This CDR3 region has 14 residues. The CDR3 sequence is CATSRGAGGAEAFF. In DNA form, the CDR3 reads TGTGCCACCAGCAGAGGGGCTGGGGGGGCTGAAGCTTTCTTT.

The chain recombines TRBV4-2 with TRBJ1-4, with D unclear. CDR1 and CDR2 from the germline V gene are LGHNA and YNFKEQ. The V gene lost 9 bases and the J gene lost 0 bases, with 23 bases spanning the gap. The CDR3 length is 18 residues. This CDR3 is CARSFRTEVSSTNEKLFF. The CDR3, as DNA: TGTGCCAGAAGCTTCCGGACCGAAGTTTCCTCAACTAATGAAAAACTGTTTTTT.

This rearrangement joins TRBV2 to TRBJ2-6; a possible D gene is TRBD2 (6 bases). CDR3 length: 14 amino acids. Germline V gene data show CDR1 as SNHLY and CDR2 as FYNNEI. The V and J ends lost 6 bases and 2 bases respectively, with 8 bases between them. The CDR3 DNA reads as TGTGCCAGCAGAGGAGGGGCTGGGGCCAACGTCCTGACTTTC. This sequence encodes CASRGGAGANVLTF.

The CDR3 coding sequence is TGTGCCATCAGTGAGGCCGGGACAGGGTATCAGCCCCAGCATTTT. As protein: CAISEAGTGYQPQHF. The rearrangement uses TRBV10-3 and TRBJ1-5; 9 nucleotides align to TRBD1. Trimming took 2 bases from V and 5 from J; bases not matched to a gene: 4. This CDR3 is built from 15 residues. Germline V gene lookup returns CDR1 ENHRY and CDR2 SYGVKD.

This chain joins TRBV14 and TRBJ1-1; a weak D match, TRBD1 (6 bases). This CDR3 is built from 16 residues. In germline, CDR1 is SGHDN, CDR2 FVKESK. Trimming took off 3 bases at V and 3 bases at J, with 17 bases between the two ends. This CDR3 is CASSHVRGGRYTEAFF. CDR3 nucleotide sequence: TGTGCCAGCAGCCACGTAAGGGGGGGGAGGTACACTGAAGCTTTCTTT.

The chain carries TRBV2 and TRBJ2-7; unclear D gene. CDR1 is SNHLY and CDR2 is FYNNEI in the germline V gene. This CDR3 contains 12 residues. Trimming left V 10 bases short and J 3 bases short, with 13 bases between. CDR3 residues: CATAPRSYEQYF. The CDR3 DNA sequence: TGTGCCACCGCCCCTAGAAGCTACGAGCAGTACTTC. Full variable domain (missing parts from reference TRBV2 and TRBJ2-7): EPEVTQTPSHQVTQMGQEVILRCVPISNHLYFYWYRQILGQKVEFLVSFYNNEISEKSEIFDDQFSVERPDGSNFTLKIRSTKLEDSAMYFCATAPRSYEQYFGPGTRLTVT.

This clone was found a few times. Other DNA sequences in the sample encode the same CDR3. The chain's CDR3 is CASSLGSSGNTIYF. The CDR3 DNA reads TGTGCCAGCAGCTTAGGGAGCTCTGGAAACACCATATATTTT. The chain uses TRBV11-2 and TRBJ1-3; no definite D call. CDR1 SGHAT and CDR2 FQNNGV come from the germline V gene. This CDR3 is 14 amino acids long. With 1 base removed from V and 0 bases from J, the gap between germline ends came to 4 bases.

The V gene is TRBV6-1, the J gene TRBJ2-5; TRBD2 agrees at 8 bases. Germline V gives CDR1 MNHNS, CDR2 SASEGT. The CDR3 is made up of 15 amino acids. V lost 7 bases and J lost 5; bases outside the gene matches: 12. The CDR3 DNA sequence: TGTGCCAGCACCCCTTCAGCGGGGGCGGGGGAGACCCAGTACTTC. Amino acids: CASTPSAGAGETQYF.

This rearrangement joins TRBV6-5 to TRBJ1-2; D is perhaps TRBD1 (6 bases). Per germline, CDR1 MNHEY and CDR2 SVGAGI. This CDR3 has 15 residues. The V and J ends lost 8 bases and 5 bases respectively, with 21 bases between them. The CDR3 coding sequence is TGTGCCAGCTGCCAAATAGAGACAGGAAAGTATGGCTACACCTTC. It translates to CASCQIETGKYGYTF.

This clone showed up just once. The V and J genes are TRBV11-3 and TRBJ1-4; no reliable D call. CDR1 SGHNT and CDR2 YENEEA come from the germline V gene. This CDR3 has 11 residues. Trimming shortened V by 2 bases and J by 12 bases, and 7 bases separated the two germline ends. Here the CDR3 DNA reads TGTGCCAGCAGCTTACATTCCGAACTGTTTTTT. Translating gives CASSLHSELFF.

The CDR3 is CASSLRGGGYNEQFF. The CDR3 DNA reads as TGTGCCAGCAGCCTGAGAGGGGGAGGGTACAATGAGCAGTTCTTC. The genes are TRBV6-6 and TRBJ2-1; D is perhaps TRBD2 (7 bases). V lost 6 bases and J lost 4, with 16 bases in between. This CDR3 has 15 amino acids. Germline lookup yields CDR1 MNHNY and CDR2 SVGAGI (reference sequence).

The chain links TRBV14 to TRBJ1-4; D gene ambiguous. CDR3 length: 15 residues. Trimming removed 6 bases from V and 2 bases from J, with 13 bases in between. Looked up from germline, CDR1 is SGHDN and CDR2 is FVKESK. CDR3 region: CASSQQRGTNEKLFF. The CDR3 nucleotides read TGTGCCAGCAGTCAACAACGGGGTACTAATGAAAAACTGTTTTTT.

The J gene is TRBJ2-7, the V gene TRBV5-6, with D perhaps matching TRBD1 or TRBD2 (5 bases each). The ends were cut back, 4 bases at V and 6 bases at J, with 17 bases in the middle. CDR3 size: 14 residues. Germline V gene data show CDR1 as SGHDT and CDR2 as YYEEEE. This CDR3 reads CASSPGTERGEQYF. The CDR3 nucleotides read TGTGCCAGCAGCCCCGGGACGGAAAGAGGCGAGCAGTACTTC.

The chain is built from TRBV6-5 and TRBJ1-2; 8 nucleotides align to TRBD1. The germline CDR1 and CDR2 sequences are MNHEY and SVGAGI. The V and J ends lost 10 bases and 2 bases, in that order; junction bases with no gene match: 6. There are 13 residues in the CDR3. CDR3 in DNA: TGTGCCATTTCGGACAGGGAGAACTATGGCTACACCTTC. Protein sequence: CAISDRENYGYTF.